The T cell receptor (beta chain) described here comes from a study of T cell responses to AZD1222 COVID-19 vaccine. The study, taken as a whole, reports: None of the repertoires were sampled until the peak T cell response had passed. The donor cohort was predominantly white British with a female majority, and clonal diversity may have been underestimated. Two AZD1222 doses significantly raised spike-specific TCR breadth and depth over controls. A reported finding is that nearly half of spike-specific TCRs target unmutated variant regions.

Trimming cost V 4 bases and J 1 base, with 8 bases left between them. The length of the CDR3 is 13 residues. Germline values: CDR1 SGHRS, CDR2 YFSETQ. Concerning this clone: Antigen specificity is unknown.

The protocol was immunoSEQ multiplex PCR, while the TCRdb copy is restricted to in-frame clones and leaves out a portion. This sample carries around 89,000 clones, about 89% of them seen once, and the ten largest clones take roughly 5%. The chain employs TRBV5-1 and TRBJ1-1; D ambiguous. Source: peripheral blood, taken 28 days after the second AZD1222 dose. The source of this sequence is an adult who received the AZD1222 COVID-19 vaccine. The CDR3 nucleotides are TGCGCCAGCAGCCCCCGACGGAACACTGAAGCTTTCTTT. Translated: CASSPRRNTEAFF.